The present entry profiles one T cell receptor beta chain with its context. Its antigen is unknown. Base qualities were left out, and no much larger clone turns up one base away. These data belong to a study of CD8+ T cells in alopecia areata (dated by TCRdb to the late 2010s). As for the study more broadly: Treated patients were enrolled in an open-label pilot trial of oral tofacitinib, 5 to 10 mg twice daily, for moderate-to-severe alopecia areata. Patients stayed on tofacitinib for 6 to 18 months and then had 6 months of follow-up off drug so that delayed response and recurrence could be assessed. High-throughput TCRbeta sequencing was used to examine T cell clonal expansion in alopecia areata in both the C3H/HeJ mouse model and human patients. In humans, TCRbeta sequencing was performed on scalp tissue and on sorted CD4+ and CD8+ peripheral blood T cells from healthy controls and from patients with patchy or totalis/universalis alopecia areata. Patients on tofacitinib were biopsied at baseline and after 4 and 24 weeks of treatment, and several of the patients also had a later scalp biopsy. Scalp clonality was compared across normal scalp (n=4), patchy alopecia areata scalp (n=8), and alopecia totalis/universalis scalp (n=8). RNA was extracted with the PAXgene miRNA kit for fixed scalp, the miRNeasy kit for PBMCs, and the RNeasy kit for mouse skin. TCRbeta CDR3 regions were amplified by immunoSEQ multiplex PCR using 35 Vbeta forward and 13 Jbeta reverse primers.

Counted from cysteine to phenylalanine, this CDR3 has 16 amino acids. Only the CDR3 portion is preserved as DNA: 48 bases, with reading frame beginning at the first base. The junction shows trimming of 8 bases on V and 5 bases on J, plus 22 bases between the germline ends. Based on the germline V gene (reference sequence), the CDR1 and CDR2 sequences are SGHAT and FQDESV. Results the study describes overall, beyond this receptor: Resident alphabeta T cells in normal human skin are also sequenced, complicating scalp TCR repertoire analysis, unlike mouse skin dominated by gammadelta T cells. Shared TCR sequences between patients were less evident than in mice, which may be partly attributable to HLA diversity in the patient population. Higher clonality and more expanded CD8+ clones were observed in lesional scalp than in normal scalp, particularly in alopecia totalis/universalis, a finding suggestive of antigenic drive.

The time point label, read with the paper, signifies: baseline before oral tofacitinib. Lesional scalp punch biopsies and peripheral blood were collected from alopecia areata patients. PBMCs were isolated by density centrifugation and stained for CD3, CD4 and CD8, after which CD4+ and CD8+ T cells were sorted on a FACSAria. Receptor amplification or capture employed the immunoSEQ multiplex PCR assay. RNA was extracted from all samples and reverse transcribed into cDNA, which served as template for TCR sequencing. SuperScript III was used to make first-strand cDNA, primed with a 2:1 mix of oligo-dT and random hexamers. Amplification bias was assessed with a synthetic immune receptor repertoire, and residual bias was removed computationally. The original pipeline was this. Raw reads were preprocessed to remove errors, and CDR3 was defined by IMGT conventions from the conserved cysteine to phenylalanine. Clonality was calculated as 1 minus Shannon entropy normalized by log2 of the number of productive unique TCRs. Whether scalp clones were CD4 or CD8 was inferred by matching scalp TCRbeta sequences against CD4 and CD8 repertoires sorted from blood. TCRdb took over this immuneACCESS table, retaining in-frame rearrangements with V and J assigned. Such tables are incomplete; in checked studies, under half of the missing clones stem from an unresolved V gene, and the remainder is unexplained. Clone size and V and J calls were adopted from that table, with D and trimming inferred from the DNA. In all, the sample holds 130,000 to 150,000 clones, and roughly 46% of those were seen once. Around 1% of the sample goes to the ten largest clones.

The TCR comes from a human donor with alopecia areata. Recombination joined TRBV11-1 with TRBJ2-1; tentative D gene TRBD1, with 6 bases matching. Sequencing used CD4+ T cells sorted from blood, obtained at week 0. This receptor carries the CDR3 CASQDFRGFINNEQFF. In nucleotide form, the sequence is TGTGCCAGCCAGGACTTCAGGGGTTTTATAAACAATGAGCAGTTCTTC.